The present T cell receptor beta chain was sequenced within a study of cytomegalovirus exposure and HLA in healthy donors. Turning to this clone: Its cognate antigen is unknown.

Overall study findings and caveats: Highly shared variants forming one cluster were likely a sequencing artifact. In a later analysis, a missense DCLRE1C variant was linked to TCR beta V- and J-gene trimming.

PCR primers comprised 60 Vbeta and 13 Jbeta primers. The method was immunoSEQ multiplex PCR; TCRdb's version includes in-frame clones alone and lacks a portion of them. The sample holds about 210,000 clones; about 80% are singletons and the top ten take 1.8%. CDR3 length: 18 residues. V shed 1 base and J shed 0 bases, with 18 bases lying between them. The germline V gene has CDR1 SGHTA and CDR2 FQGNSA. Material: PBMCs. The V and J genes are TRBV7-2 and TRBJ1-1, with a possible D match to TRBD1 (5 bases). The TCR sequence derives from a male donor in good health and CMV-seronegative. CDR3 DNA: TGTGCCAGCAGCTTAGTGTCCCGGGGGGGGTCAATGAACACTGAAGCTTTCTTT. This translates into CASSLVSRGGSMNTEAFF.